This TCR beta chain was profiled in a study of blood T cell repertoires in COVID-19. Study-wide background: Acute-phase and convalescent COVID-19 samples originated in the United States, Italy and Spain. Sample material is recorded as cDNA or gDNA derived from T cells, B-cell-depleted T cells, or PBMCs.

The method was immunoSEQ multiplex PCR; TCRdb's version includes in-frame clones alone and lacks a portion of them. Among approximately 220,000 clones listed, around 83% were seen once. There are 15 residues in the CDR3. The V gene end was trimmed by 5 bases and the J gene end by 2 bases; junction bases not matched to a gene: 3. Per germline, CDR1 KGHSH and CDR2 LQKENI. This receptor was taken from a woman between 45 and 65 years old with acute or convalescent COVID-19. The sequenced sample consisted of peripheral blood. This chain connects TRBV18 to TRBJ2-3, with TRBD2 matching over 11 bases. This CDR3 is CASSSGLADTDTQYF. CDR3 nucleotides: TGTGCCAGCTCATCGGGACTAGCGGACACAGATACGCAGTATTTT.